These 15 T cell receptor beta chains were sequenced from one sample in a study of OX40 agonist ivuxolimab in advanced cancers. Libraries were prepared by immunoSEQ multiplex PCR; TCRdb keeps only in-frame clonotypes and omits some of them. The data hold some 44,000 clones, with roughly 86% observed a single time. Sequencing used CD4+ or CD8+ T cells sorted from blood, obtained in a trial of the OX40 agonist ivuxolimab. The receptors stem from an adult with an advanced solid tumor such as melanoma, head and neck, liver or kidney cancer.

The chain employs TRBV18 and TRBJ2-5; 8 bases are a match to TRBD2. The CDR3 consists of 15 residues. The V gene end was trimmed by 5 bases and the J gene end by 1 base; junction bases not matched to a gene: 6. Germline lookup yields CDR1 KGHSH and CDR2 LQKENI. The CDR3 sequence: CASSGLRGVQETQYF. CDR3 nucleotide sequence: TGTGCCAGCTCAGGATTGCGGGGGGTCCAAGAGACCCAGTACTTC.

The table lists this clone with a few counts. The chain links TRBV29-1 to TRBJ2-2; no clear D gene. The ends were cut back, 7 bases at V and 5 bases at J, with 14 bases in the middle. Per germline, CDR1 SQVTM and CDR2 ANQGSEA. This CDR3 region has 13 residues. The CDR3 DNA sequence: TGCAGCGCTCCCCAGGCAAGGACCGGGGAGCTGTTTTTT. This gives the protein CSAPQARTGELFF.

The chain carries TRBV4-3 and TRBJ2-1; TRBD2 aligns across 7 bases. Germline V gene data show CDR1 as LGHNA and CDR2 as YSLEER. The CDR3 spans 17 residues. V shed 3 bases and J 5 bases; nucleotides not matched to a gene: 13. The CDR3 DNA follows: TGCGCCAGCAGCCATGCATCTAGCGGAAGCATGGACAATGAGCAGTTCTTC. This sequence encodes CASSHASSGSMDNEQFF.

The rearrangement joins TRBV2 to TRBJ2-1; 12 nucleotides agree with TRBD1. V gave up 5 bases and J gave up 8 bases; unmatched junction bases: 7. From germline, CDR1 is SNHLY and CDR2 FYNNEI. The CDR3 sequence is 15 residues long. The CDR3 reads CASSSGTGGGDEQFF. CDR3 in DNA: TGTGCCAGCAGTTCCGGGACAGGGGGCGGGGATGAGCAGTTCTTC.

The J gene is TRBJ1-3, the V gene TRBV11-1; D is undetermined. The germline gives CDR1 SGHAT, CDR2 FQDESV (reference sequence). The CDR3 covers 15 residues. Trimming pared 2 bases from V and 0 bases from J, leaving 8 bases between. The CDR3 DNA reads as TGTGCCAGCAGCTTATTTTCGGACTCTGGAAACACCATATATTTT. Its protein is CASSLFSDSGNTIYF. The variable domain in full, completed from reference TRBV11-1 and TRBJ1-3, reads EAEVAQSPRYKITEKSQAVAFWCDPISGHATLYWYRQILGQGPELLVQFQDESVVDDSQLPKDRFSAERLKGVDSTLKIQPAELGDSAMYLCASSLFSDSGNTIYFGEGSWLTVV.

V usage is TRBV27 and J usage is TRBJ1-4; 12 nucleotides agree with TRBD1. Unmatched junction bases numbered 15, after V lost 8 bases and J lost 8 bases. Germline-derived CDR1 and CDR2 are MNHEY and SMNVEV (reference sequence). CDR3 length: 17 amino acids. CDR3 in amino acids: CASSSRDRGPWEEKLFF. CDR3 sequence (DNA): TGTGCCAGCTCCTCCCGGGACAGGGGGCCCTGGGAGGAAAAACTGTTTTTT.

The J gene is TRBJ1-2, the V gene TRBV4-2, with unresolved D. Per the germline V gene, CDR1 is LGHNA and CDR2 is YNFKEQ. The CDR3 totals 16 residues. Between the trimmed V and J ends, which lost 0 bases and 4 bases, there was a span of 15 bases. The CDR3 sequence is CASSQDKSQPFYGYTF. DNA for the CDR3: TGTGCCAGCAGCCAAGATAAATCACAGCCATTCTATGGCTACACCTTC.

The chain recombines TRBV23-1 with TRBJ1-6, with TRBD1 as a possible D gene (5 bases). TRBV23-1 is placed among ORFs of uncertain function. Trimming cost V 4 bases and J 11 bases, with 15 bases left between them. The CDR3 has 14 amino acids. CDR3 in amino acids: CASSRFGARAPLHF. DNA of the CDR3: TGCGCCAGCAGTCGATTCGGGGCGCGGGCACCCCTCCACTTT.

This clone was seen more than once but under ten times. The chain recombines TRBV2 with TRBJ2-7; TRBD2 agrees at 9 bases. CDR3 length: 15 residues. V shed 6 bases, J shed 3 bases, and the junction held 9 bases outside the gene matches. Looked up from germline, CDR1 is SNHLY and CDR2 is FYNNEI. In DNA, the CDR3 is TGTGCCAGCAGCGGGGCTAGCGGGACCCTCTACGAGCAGTACTTC. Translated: CASSGASGTLYEQYF.

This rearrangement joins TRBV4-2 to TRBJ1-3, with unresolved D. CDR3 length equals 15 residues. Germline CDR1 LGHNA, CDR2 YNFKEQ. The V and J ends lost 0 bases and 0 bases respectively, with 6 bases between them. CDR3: CASSQEDRSGNTIYF. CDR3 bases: TGTGCCAGCAGCCAAGAGGACCGCTCTGGAAACACCATATATTTT.

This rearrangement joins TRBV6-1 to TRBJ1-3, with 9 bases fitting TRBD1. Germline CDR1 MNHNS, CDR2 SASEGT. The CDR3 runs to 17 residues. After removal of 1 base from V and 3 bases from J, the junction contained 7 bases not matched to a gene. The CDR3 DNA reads TGTGCCAGCAGTGAAGGGGCGACAGGGGGTTTTGGAAACACCATATATTTT. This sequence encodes CASSEGATGGFGNTIYF.

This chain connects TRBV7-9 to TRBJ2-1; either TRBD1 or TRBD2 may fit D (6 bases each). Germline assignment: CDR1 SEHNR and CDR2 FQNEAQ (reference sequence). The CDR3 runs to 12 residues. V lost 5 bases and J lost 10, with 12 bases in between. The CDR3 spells CASSGGGGEQFF. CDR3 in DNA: TGTGCCAGCAGCGGAGGGGGAGGCGAGCAGTTCTTC.

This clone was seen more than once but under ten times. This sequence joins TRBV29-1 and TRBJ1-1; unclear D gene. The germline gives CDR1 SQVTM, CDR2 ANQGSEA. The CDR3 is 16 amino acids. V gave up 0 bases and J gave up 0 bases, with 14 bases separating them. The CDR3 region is CSVEEMGGTMNTEAFF. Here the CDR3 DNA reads TGCAGCGTTGAAGAAATGGGCGGAACTATGAACACTGAAGCTTTCTTT.

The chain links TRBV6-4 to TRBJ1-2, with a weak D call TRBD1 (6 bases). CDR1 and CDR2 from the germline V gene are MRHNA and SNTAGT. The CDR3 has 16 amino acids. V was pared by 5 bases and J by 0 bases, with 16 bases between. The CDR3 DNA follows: TGTGCCAGCAGTTACGACTACAGGGTATCTAACTATGGCTACACCTTC. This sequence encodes CASSYDYRVSNYGYTF.

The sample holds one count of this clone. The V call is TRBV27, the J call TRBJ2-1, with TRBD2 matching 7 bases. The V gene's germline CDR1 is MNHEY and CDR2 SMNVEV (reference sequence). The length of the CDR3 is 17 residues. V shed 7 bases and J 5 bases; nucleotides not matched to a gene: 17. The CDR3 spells CASKEGNGLGGDNEQFF. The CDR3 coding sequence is TGTGCCAGCAAGGAGGGGAACGGACTAGGTGGGGACAATGAGCAGTTCTTC.